This T cell receptor beta chain was documented in a study of OX40 agonist ivuxolimab in advanced cancers. The CDR3 length is 15 residues. The germline V gene has CDR1 MDHEN and CDR2 SYDVKM. V shed 8 bases and J 0 bases; nucleotides not matched to a gene: 9. Data came from immunoSEQ multiplex PCR; TCRdb stores just in-frame clones and leaves some out. The top ten hold around 3% of the sample, which has roughly 64,000 clones, roughly 84% seen once. The chain recombines TRBV28 with TRBJ1-2; 7 bases are a match to TRBD1. The sequenced sample was CD4+ or CD8+ T cells sorted from blood, obtained in a trial of the OX40 agonist ivuxolimab. This clonotype was sampled from an adult with an advanced solid tumor such as melanoma, head and neck, liver or kidney cancer. The CDR3 DNA follows: TGTGCCAGCCGAGGGGGCGGCGGGACTAACTATGGCTACACCTTC. Translating gives CASRGGGGTNYGYTF.